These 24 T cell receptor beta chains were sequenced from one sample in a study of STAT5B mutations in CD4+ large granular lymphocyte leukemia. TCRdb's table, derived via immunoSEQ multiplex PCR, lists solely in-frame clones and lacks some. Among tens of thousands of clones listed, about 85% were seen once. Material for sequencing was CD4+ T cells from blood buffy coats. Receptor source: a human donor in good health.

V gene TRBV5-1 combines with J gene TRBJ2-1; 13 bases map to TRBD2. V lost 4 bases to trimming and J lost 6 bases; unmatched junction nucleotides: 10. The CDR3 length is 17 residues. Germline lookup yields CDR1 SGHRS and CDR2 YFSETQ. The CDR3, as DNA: TGCGCCAGCAGCGCCCAACCTACTAGCGGGAGGGCCAATGAGCAGTTCTTC. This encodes CASSAQPTSGRANEQFF.

This chain's CDR3 is CASRSMGTGELFF. The CDR3 DNA is TGTGCCAGCAGGTCGATGGGCACCGGGGAGCTGTTTTTT. The chain employs TRBV25-1 and TRBJ2-2; unclear D gene. Per the germline V gene, CDR1 is MGHDK and CDR2 is SYGVNS. The CDR3 extends over 13 amino acids. The V end was cut by 6 bases, the J end by 4 bases, with 9 bases between.

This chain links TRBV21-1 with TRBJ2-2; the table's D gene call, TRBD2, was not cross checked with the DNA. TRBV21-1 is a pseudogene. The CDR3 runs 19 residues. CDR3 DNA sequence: TGTGCCAGCAGCAAATTTAGGACTAGCGGGAGAGAGAACACCGGGGAGCTGTTTTTT. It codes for CASSKFRTSGRENTGELFF.

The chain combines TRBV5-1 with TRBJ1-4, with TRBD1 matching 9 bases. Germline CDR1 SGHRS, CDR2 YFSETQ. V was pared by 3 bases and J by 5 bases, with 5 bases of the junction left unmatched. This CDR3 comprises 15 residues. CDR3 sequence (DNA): TGCGCCAGCAGCTACACCGGGACAGGGAATGAAAAACTGTTTTTT. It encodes CASSYTGTGNEKLFF.

The CDR3 nucleotides read TGTGCCAGCAGCTCCGGCCCGGGACAGGCTACCTATGGCTACACCTTC. It translates to CASSSGPGQATYGYTF. The chain joins TRBV5-5 to TRBJ1-2, with TRBD1 matching over 8 bases. Germline trimming cut 3 bases from V and 4 bases from J; bases unmatched to any gene: 11. The germline gives CDR1 SGHKS, CDR2 YYEKEE (reference sequence). There are 16 residues in the CDR3.

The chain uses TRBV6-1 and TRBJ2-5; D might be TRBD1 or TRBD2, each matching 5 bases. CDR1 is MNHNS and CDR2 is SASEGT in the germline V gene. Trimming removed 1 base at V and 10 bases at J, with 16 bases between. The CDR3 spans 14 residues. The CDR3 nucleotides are TGTGCCAGCAGTGAAGAGGTGGGACGGGGTGGCCAGTACTTC. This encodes CASSEEVGRGGQYF.

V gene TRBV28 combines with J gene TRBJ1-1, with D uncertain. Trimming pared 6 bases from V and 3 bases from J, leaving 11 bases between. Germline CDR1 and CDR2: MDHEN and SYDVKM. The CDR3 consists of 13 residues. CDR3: CASSSGPYTEAFF. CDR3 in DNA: TGTGCCAGCAGCAGTGGGCCATACACTGAAGCTTTCTTT.

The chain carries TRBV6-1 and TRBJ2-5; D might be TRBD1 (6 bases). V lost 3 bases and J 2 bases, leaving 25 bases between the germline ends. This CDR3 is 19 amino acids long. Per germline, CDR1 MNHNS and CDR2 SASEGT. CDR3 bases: TGTGCCAGCAGTGAGACAGGAGGTCTACGGAAACCAGGACAAGAGACCCAGTACTTC. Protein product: CASSETGGLRKPGQETQYF.

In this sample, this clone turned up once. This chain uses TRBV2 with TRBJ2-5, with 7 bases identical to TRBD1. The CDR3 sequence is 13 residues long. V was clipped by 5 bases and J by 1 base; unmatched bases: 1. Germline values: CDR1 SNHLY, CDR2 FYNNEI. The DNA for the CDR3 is TGTGCCAGCAGTTGGGACAGCCAAGAGACCCAGTACTTC. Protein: CASSWDSQETQYF.

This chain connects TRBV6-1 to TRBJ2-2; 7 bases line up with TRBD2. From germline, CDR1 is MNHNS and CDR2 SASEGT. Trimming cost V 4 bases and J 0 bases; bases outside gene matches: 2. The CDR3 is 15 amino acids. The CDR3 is CASSAGLTNTGELFF. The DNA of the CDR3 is TGTGCCAGCAGTGCGGGACTAACGAACACCGGGGAGCTGTTTTTT.

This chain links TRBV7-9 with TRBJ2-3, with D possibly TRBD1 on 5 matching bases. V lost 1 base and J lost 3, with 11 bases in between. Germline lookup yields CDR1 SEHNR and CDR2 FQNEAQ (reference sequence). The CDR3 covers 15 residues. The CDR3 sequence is CASSLGDRPTDTQYF. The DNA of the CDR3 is TGTGCCAGCAGCTTAGGCGACAGACCGACAGATACGCAGTATTTT.

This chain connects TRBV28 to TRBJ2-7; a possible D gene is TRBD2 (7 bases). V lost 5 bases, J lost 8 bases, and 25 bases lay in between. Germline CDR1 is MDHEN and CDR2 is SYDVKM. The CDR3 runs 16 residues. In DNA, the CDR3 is TGTGCCAGCAGTCCCCCGAGAGGAGGGGGGGTAGATAAGCAGTACTTC. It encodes CASSPPRGGGVDKQYF.

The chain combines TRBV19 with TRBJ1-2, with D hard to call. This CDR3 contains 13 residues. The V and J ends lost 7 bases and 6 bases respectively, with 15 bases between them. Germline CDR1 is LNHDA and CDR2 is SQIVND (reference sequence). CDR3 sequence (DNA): TGTGCCAGTACCCGTAGGGAGGTCCATGGCTACACCTTC. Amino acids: CASTRREVHGYTF. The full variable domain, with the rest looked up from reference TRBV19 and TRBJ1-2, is DGGITQSPKYLFRKEGQNVTLSCEQNLNHDAMYWYRQDPGQGLRLIYYSQIVNDFQKGDIAEGYSVSREKKESFPLTVTSAQKNPTAFYLCASTRREVHGYTFGSGTRLTVV.

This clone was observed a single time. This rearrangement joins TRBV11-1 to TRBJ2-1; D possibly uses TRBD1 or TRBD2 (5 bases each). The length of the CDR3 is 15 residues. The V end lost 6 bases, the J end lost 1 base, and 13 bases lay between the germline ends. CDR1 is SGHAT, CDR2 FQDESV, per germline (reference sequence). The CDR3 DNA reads TGTGCCAGCAGTCTCATGGGACCGTCCTACAATGAGCAGTTCTTC. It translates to CASSLMGPSYNEQFF.

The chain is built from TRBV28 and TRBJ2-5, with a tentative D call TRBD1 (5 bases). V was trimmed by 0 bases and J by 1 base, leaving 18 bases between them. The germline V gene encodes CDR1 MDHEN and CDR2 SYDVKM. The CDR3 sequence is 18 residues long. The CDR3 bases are TGTGCCAGCAGTTTATGGGGGCGGCGAACTAACGGCCAAGAGACCCAGTACTTC. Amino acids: CASSLWGRRTNGQETQYF. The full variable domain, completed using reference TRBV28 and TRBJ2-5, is DVKVTQSSRYLVKRTGEKVFLECVQDMDHENMFWYRQDPGLGLRLIYFSYDVKMKEKGDIPEGYSVSREKKERFSLILESASTNQTSMYLCASSLWGRRTNGQETQYFGPGTRLLVL.

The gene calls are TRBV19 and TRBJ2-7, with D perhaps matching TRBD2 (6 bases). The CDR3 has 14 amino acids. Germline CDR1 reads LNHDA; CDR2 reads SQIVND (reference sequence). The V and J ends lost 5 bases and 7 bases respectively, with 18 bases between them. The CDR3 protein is CASSGTDSGWEQYF. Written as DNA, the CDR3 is TGTGCCAGTAGTGGTACCGACAGCGGGTGGGAGCAGTACTTC. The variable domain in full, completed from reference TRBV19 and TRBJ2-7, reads DGGITQSPKYLFRKEGQNVTLSCEQNLNHDAMYWYRQDPGQGLRLIYYSQIVNDFQKGDIAEGYSVSREKKESFPLTVTSAQKNPTAFYLCASSGTDSGWEQYFGPGTRLTVT.

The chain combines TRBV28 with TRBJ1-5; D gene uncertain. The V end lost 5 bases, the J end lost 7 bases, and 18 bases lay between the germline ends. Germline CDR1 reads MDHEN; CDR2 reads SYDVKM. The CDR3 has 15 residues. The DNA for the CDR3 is TGTGCCAGCAGTCCTGTCGGGAGACTCCGGCAGCCCCAGCATTTT. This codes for CASSPVGRLRQPQHF.

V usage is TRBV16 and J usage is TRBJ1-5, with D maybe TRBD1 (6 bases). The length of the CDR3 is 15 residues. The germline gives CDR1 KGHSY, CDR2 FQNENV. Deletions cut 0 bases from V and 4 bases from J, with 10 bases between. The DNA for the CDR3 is TGTGCCAGCAGCCAATCAGGGACAAAGAATCAGCCCCAGCATTTT. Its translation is CASSQSGTKNQPQHF. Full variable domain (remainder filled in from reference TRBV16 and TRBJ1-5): GEEVAQTPKHLVRGEGQKAKLYCAPIKGHSYVFWYQQVLKNEFKFLISFQNENVFDETGMPKERFSAKCLPNSPCSLEIQATKLEDSAVYFCASSQSGTKNQPQHFGDGTRLSIL.

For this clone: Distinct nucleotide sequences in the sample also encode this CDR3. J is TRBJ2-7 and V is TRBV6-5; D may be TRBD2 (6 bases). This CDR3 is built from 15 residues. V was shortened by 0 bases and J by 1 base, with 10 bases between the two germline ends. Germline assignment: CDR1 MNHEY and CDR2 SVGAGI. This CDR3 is CASSYSNRGSYEQYF. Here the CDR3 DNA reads TGTGCCAGCAGTTACTCGAATCGGGGGTCCTACGAGCAGTACTTC.

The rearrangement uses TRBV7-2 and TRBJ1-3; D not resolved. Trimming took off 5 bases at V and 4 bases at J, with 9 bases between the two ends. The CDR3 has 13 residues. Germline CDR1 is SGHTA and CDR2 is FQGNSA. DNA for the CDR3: TGTGCCAGCAGCCCGCGGCAGGGAAACACCATATATTTT. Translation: CASSPRQGNTIYF.

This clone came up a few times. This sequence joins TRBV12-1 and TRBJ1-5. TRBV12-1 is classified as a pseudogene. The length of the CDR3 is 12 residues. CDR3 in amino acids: CARGGGFQPQHF. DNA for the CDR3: TGTGCCAGGGGAGGGGGTTTTCAGCCCCAGCATTTT.

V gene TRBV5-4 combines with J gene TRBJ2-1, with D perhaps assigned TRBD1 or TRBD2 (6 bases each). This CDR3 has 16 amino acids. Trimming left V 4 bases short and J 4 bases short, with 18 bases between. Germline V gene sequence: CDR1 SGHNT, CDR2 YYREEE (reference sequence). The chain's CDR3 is CASSLKGGGDYNEQFF. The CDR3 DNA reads TGTGCCAGCAGCCTTAAGGGGGGCGGGGATTACAATGAGCAGTTCTTC.

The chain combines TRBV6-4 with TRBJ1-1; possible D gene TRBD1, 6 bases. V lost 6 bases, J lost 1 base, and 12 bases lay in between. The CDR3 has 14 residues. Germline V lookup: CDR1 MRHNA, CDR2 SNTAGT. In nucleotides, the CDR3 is TGTGCCAGCAGATTGGACAGACAGAACACTGAAGCTTTCTTT. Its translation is CASRLDRQNTEAFF.

CDR3 amino acids: CASSPTRDRPDTQYF. The CDR3 DNA reads TGTGCCAGCAGCCCGACGCGGGACCGGCCAGATACGCAGTATTTT. V and J are TRBV7-3 and TRBJ2-3; a possible D gene is TRBD2 (6 bases). This CDR3 is built from 15 residues. V shed 5 bases and J shed 4 bases, with 16 bases lying between them. Germline values: CDR1 SGHTA, CDR2 FQGTGA. Using reference TRBV7-3 and TRBJ2-3 for the parts outside the CDR3, the full variable domain is GAGVSQTPSNKVTEKGKYVELRCDPISGHTALYWYRQSLGQGPEFLIYFQGTGAADDSGLPNDRFFAVRPEGSVSTLKIQRTERGDSAVYLCASSPTRDRPDTQYFGPGTRLTVL.